The rows below give T cell receptor beta chains drawn from one sample of a study of blood T cell repertoires in COVID-19. Assay used: immunoSEQ multiplex PCR; TCRdb lists only in-frame clones, some missing. The sample holds 400,000 to 550,000 clones; about 89% are singletons and the top ten take roughly 4.3%. Source material: peripheral blood. These receptors all stem from a woman in her 30s with acute or convalescent COVID-19. Both conserved end residues are part of each CDR3. The D gene is left open where the match is weak. A clone size is listed for some rows: how often the clone was seen (once, few, many), or a class if it is expanded.

DNA: TGTGCCAGCAGTAACGGACTCTGGAGGGAGCAGTACTTC
CDR3: CASSNGLWREQYF
size: NA
J: TRBJ2-7
D: NA
length: 13
V: TRBV27

DNA: TGTGCCAGCAGTTACCAACAGGGGGGCTACGAGCAGTACTTC
CDR3: CASSYQQGGYEQYF
size: NA
J: TRBJ2-7
D: TRBD1
length: 14
V: TRBV6-5

DNA: TGTGCCAGCAGCCAATTCAAGAACACTGAAGCTTTCTTT
CDR3: CASSQFKNTEAFF
size: NA
J: TRBJ1-1
D: NA
length: 13
V: TRBV3-1/TRBV3-2

DNA: TGTGCCAGCAGTACAGGGTTACGGCCCCAGCATTTT
CDR3: CASSTGLRPQHF
size: NA
J: TRBJ1-5
D: NA
length: 12
V: TRBV6-5

DNA: TGTGCCAGCAGCTTACCGGCTAGCGGGGGAACTCCGCGAGAGACCCAGTACTTC
CDR3: CASSLPASGGTPRETQYF
size: NA
J: TRBJ2-5
D: TRBD2
length: 18
V: TRBV7-9

DNA: TGTGCCAGCGGCAGGTTCACGGAATGGAAAGAGACCCAGTACTTC
CDR3: CASGRFTEWKETQYF
size: NA
J: TRBJ2-5
D: NA
length: 15
V: TRBV6-5

DNA: TGTGCCACAAGACAGGACCGTACCGGGGAGCTGTTTTTT
CDR3: CATRQDRTGELFF
size: NA
J: TRBJ2-2
D: NA
length: 13
V: TRBV10-3

DNA: TGTGCAAGTCGCTTAGGGGCCATCGGGGACAGGGGGCGCAAATCCTACGAGCAGTACTTC
CDR3: CASRLGAIGDRGRKSYEQYF
size: NA
J: TRBJ2-7
D: NA
length: 20
V: TRBV12-2

DNA: TGTGCCAGCAGTCCCAGGGGATTTAATTCACCCCTCCACTTT
CDR3: CASSPRGFNSPLHF
size: NA
J: TRBJ1-6
D: NA
length: 14
V: TRBV6-5

DNA: TGTGCCAGCAGGAGTCGTAACCCCAGGGATGGCTACACCTTC
CDR3: CASRSRNPRDGYTF
size: NA
J: TRBJ1-2
D: NA
length: 14
V: TRBV27

DNA: TGTGCCAGCAGCCTCGGGTCGATGGGCACTGAAGCTTTCTTT
CDR3: CASSLGSMGTEAFF
size: NA
J: TRBJ1-1
D: NA
length: 14
V: TRBV11-2

DNA: TGTGCCAGCAGTTCGACAGATTTTGGGACCCAGTACTTC
CDR3: CASSSTDFGTQYF
size: NA
J: TRBJ2-5
D: NA
length: 13
V: TRBV28

DNA: TGTGCCACCAGCACGCGGGGGGGCCTCAACAATGAGCAGTTCTTC
CDR3: CATSTRGGLNNEQFF
size: NA
J: TRBJ2-1
D: TRBD2
length: 15
V: TRBV15

DNA: TGTGCCAGCAGCTTGGGGACGGGGAGCGCTGAAGCTTTCTTT
CDR3: CASSLGTGSAEAFF
size: NA
J: TRBJ1-1
D: NA
length: 14
V: TRBV5-6

DNA: TGCGCCAGCAGCTTCGTAGACAGCCAGAACACTGAAGCTTTCTTT
CDR3: CASSFVDSQNTEAFF
size: once
J: TRBJ1-1
D: NA
length: 15
V: TRBV5-1

DNA: TGTGCCAGCAACACACATTTACTCGACAATGAAGCTTTCTTT
CDR3: CASNTHLLDNEAFF
size: NA
J: TRBJ1-1
D: NA
length: 14
V: TRBV7-9

DNA: TGTGCCAGTGCCCACTCTAGCACAGATACGCAGTATTTT
CDR3: CASAHSSTDTQYF
size: NA
J: TRBJ2-3
D: NA
length: 13
V: TRBV19

DNA: TGTGCCAGCAGTTACGGCAGGGAACGCGAGCAGTACTTC
CDR3: CASSYGREREQYF
size: NA
J: TRBJ2-7
D: NA
length: 13
V: TRBV6-5

DNA: TGTGCCACCAGTGACCCGACTGCGGGGGGAGATACGCAGTATTTT
CDR3: CATSDPTAGGDTQYF
size: once
J: TRBJ2-3
D: TRBD2
length: 15
V: TRBV24-1

DNA: TGTGCCAGCAGCTTGTTGACTAGCGTAGAGACCCAGTACTTC
CDR3: CASSLLTSVETQYF
size: NA
J: TRBJ2-5
D: TRBD2
length: 14
V: TRBV5-5

DNA: TGTGCCAGCAGCTTATATCCCGGGAATGAGCAGTACTTC
CDR3: CASSLYPGNEQYF
size: once
J: TRBJ2-7
D: NA
length: 13
V: TRBV11-2

DNA: TGTGCCAGCAATTCCGGGACAGTCAGCTCTGGGGCCAACGTCCTGACTTTC
CDR3: CASNSGTVSSGANVLTF
size: NA
J: TRBJ2-6
D: TRBD1
length: 17
V: TRBV28

DNA: TGTGCCATCAGTCCAGGGGCCCCCAATGAGCAGTTCTTC
CDR3: CAISPGAPNEQFF
size: NA
J: TRBJ2-1
D: NA
length: 13
V: TRBV10-3

DNA: TGTGCCAGCAGTTCCAGGACAGTCTCTTATAATTCACCCCTCCACTTT
CDR3: CASSSRTVSYNSPLHF
size: NA
J: TRBJ1-6
D: NA
length: 16
V: TRBV2

DNA: TGTGCCAGCAGTGAAGCGCAATCGAGGCAGCCCCAGCATTTT
CDR3: CASSEAQSRQPQHF
size: NA
J: TRBJ1-5
D: NA
length: 14
V: TRBV6-1

DNA: TGCGCCAGCAGCAGGGAGGTCGGATTTTCAAGCTCTGGAAACACCATATATTTT
CDR3: CASSREVGFSSSGNTIYF
size: NA
J: TRBJ1-3
D: NA
length: 18
V: TRBV5-1

DNA: TGTGCCAGCAGTGAAAGTGGGCAACTCTATGGCTACACCTTC
CDR3: CASSESGQLYGYTF
size: once
J: TRBJ1-2
D: NA
length: 14
V: TRBV6-1

DNA: TGTGCCAGTAGTCAAGAGGGTCAGCCCCAGCATTTT
CDR3: CASSQEGQPQHF
size: NA
J: TRBJ1-5
D: NA
length: 12
V: TRBV19

DNA: TGTGCCAGCAGCTTGATTGCAGGACAAGAGACCCAGTACTTC
CDR3: CASSLIAGQETQYF
size: NA
J: TRBJ2-5
D: NA
length: 14
V: TRBV5-6

DNA: TGTGCCAGCAGCCCACCCGGGGGGAGCACAGATACGCAGTATTTT
CDR3: CASSPPGGSTDTQYF
size: NA
J: TRBJ2-3
D: TRBD2
length: 15
V: TRBV9

DNA: TGTGCCAGCAGCCCGGCGGCCACAGATACGCAGTATTTT
CDR3: CASSPAATDTQYF
size: NA
J: TRBJ2-3
D: NA
length: 13
V: TRBV7-3

DNA: TGTGCCAGCAGCGAAAGGACAGCAATTAATGAAAAACTGTTTTTT
CDR3: CASSERTAINEKLFF
size: NA
J: TRBJ1-4
D: NA
length: 15
V: TRBV2

DNA: TGTGCCAGCAGTGAATTGATACAGGGTGAAGCTTTCTTT
CDR3: CASSELIQGEAFF
size: NA
J: TRBJ1-1
D: NA
length: 13
V: TRBV25-1

DNA: TGTGCCAGCATTCCGGGACAGCCGAACACTGAAGCTTTCTTT
CDR3: CASIPGQPNTEAFF
size: NA
J: TRBJ1-1
D: TRBD1
length: 14
V: TRBV28

DNA: TGTGCCAGCAGTTTATTGAGAGGACAGAACACCGGGGAGCTGTTTTTT
CDR3: CASSLLRGQNTGELFF
size: NA
J: TRBJ2-2
D: NA
length: 16
V: TRBV27

DNA: TGCAGTGCTATTACCAGGGGTGGCTACACCTTC
CDR3: CSAITRGGYTF
size: NA
J: TRBJ1-2
D: NA
length: 11
V: TRBV20-1

DNA: TGTGCCAGTAGGATCGCGGGTAACACCGGGGAGCTGTTTTTT
CDR3: CASRIAGNTGELFF
size: NA
J: TRBJ2-2
D: NA
length: 14
V: TRBV19

DNA: TGTGCCAGCAGCCGGGTAGGGGTCGGGGAGCTGTTTTTT
CDR3: CASSRVGVGELFF
size: NA
J: TRBJ2-2
D: NA
length: 13
V: TRBV6-5

DNA: TGTGCCAGCCGAGGACAGACCCTCTTGGAGCAGTACTTC
CDR3: CASRGQTLLEQYF
size: NA
J: TRBJ2-7
D: NA
length: 13
V: TRBV28

DNA: TGTGCCAGCAGTGAGTCCGGGATTAAGAAAGAGACCCAGTACTTC
CDR3: CASSESGIKKETQYF
size: NA
J: TRBJ2-5
D: NA
length: 15
V: TRBV25-1

DNA: TGTGCCAGCAGTTACTCGAGGCGGGGGGGAGGAGAGACCCAGTACTTC
CDR3: CASSYSRRGGGETQYF
size: NA
J: TRBJ2-5
D: TRBD2
length: 16
V: TRBV6-5

DNA: TGTGCCAGCAGCCGAACGACAGGAACTTATGGCTACACCTTC
CDR3: CASSRTTGTYGYTF
size: NA
J: TRBJ1-2
D: NA
length: 14
V: TRBV14

DNA: TGTGCCAGCAGCTTAGCAGGGAAGAACACTGAAGCTTTCTTT
CDR3: CASSLAGKNTEAFF
size: NA
J: TRBJ1-1
D: NA
length: 14
V: TRBV7-3

DNA: TGTGCCAGCTCGGGACAGTCCGGTAACACTGAAGCTTTCTTT
CDR3: CASSGQSGNTEAFF
size: NA
J: TRBJ1-1
D: TRBD1
length: 14
V: TRBV18

DNA: TGTGCCAGCAGCCAGACAGAAAACTATGGCTACACCTTC
CDR3: CASSQTENYGYTF
size: NA
J: TRBJ1-2
D: NA
length: 13
V: TRBV5-4

DNA: TGTGCCAGCAGCCCTCGGACACACTACGAGCAGTACTTC
CDR3: CASSPRTHYEQYF
size: NA
J: TRBJ2-7
D: NA
length: 13
V: TRBV7-2

DNA: TGCGCCAGCAGCCTAGGCCGGGACAGTAAACTCGAAAAACTGTTTTTT
CDR3: CASSLGRDSKLEKLFF
size: once
J: TRBJ1-4
D: TRBD1
length: 16
V: TRBV5-1

DNA: TGTGCCAGCTCACCAAGCTTCCAAGAGACCCAGTACTTC
CDR3: CASSPSFQETQYF
size: few
J: TRBJ2-5
D: NA
length: 13
V: TRBV18

DNA: TGTGCCAGCAGCGCGGGGGGGAGCTCCTACGAGCAGTACTTC
CDR3: CASSAGGSSYEQYF
size: NA
J: TRBJ2-7
D: TRBD2
length: 14
V: TRBV9

DNA: TGTGCCAGCAGTCCCCGAGGCGGACAGAAGTACAATGAGCAGTTCTTC
CDR3: CASSPRGGQKYNEQFF
size: NA
J: TRBJ2-1
D: NA
length: 16
V: TRBV27

DNA: TGTGCCAGCAGCAGGTTAGGGGCCGGCGGGGAGCTGTTTTTT
CDR3: CASSRLGAGGELFF
size: NA
J: TRBJ2-2
D: NA
length: 14
V: TRBV21-1

DNA: TGTGCAAGTCGCTTATGTACTTATGGTTGGACAGGGGGAGGCACAGATACGCAGTATTTT
CDR3: CASRLCTYGWTGGGTDTQYF
size: NA
J: TRBJ2-3
D: NA
length: 20
V: TRBV12-2

DNA: TGTGCCAGTAGCGGGCGAACAGGGGGCCATCAGCCCCAGCATTTT
CDR3: CASSGRTGGHQPQHF
size: NA
J: TRBJ1-5
D: TRBD1
length: 15
V: TRBV19

DNA: TGTGCCAGCAGCCAAAGCACAGATACGCAGTATTTT
CDR3: CASSQSTDTQYF
size: NA
J: TRBJ2-3
D: NA
length: 12
V: TRBV11-3

DNA: TGTGCTAGTGGTTTACCCGGGAACACTGAAGCTTTCTTT
CDR3: CASGLPGNTEAFF
size: once
J: TRBJ1-1
D: NA
length: 13
V: TRBV12-5

DNA: TGTGCCAGCAGTCCCGCTACAGGGGGCACAGATACGCAGTATTTT
CDR3: CASSPATGGTDTQYF
size: NA
J: TRBJ2-3
D: TRBD1
length: 15
V: TRBV28

DNA: TGCGCCAGCAGCCCGACCGCAGGGTACGGGGAGCTGTTTTTT
CDR3: CASSPTAGYGELFF
size: once
J: TRBJ2-2
D: NA
length: 14
V: TRBV5-1

DNA: TGTGCCAGCAGCTTGCTCTTCCAGGGCCCCACGAACACTGAAGCTTTCTTT
CDR3: CASSLLFQGPTNTEAFF
size: NA
J: TRBJ1-1
D: NA
length: 17
V: TRBV5-6